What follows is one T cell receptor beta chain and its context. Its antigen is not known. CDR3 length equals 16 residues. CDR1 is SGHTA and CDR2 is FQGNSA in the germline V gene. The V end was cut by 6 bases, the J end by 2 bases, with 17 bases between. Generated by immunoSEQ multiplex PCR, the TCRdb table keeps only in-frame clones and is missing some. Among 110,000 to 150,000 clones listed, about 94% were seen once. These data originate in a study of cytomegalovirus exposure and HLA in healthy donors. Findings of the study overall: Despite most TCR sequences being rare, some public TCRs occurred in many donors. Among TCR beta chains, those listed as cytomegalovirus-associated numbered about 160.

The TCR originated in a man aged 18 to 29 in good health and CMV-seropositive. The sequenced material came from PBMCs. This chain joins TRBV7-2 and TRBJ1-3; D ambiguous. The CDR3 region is CASSFVDGMAGNTIYF. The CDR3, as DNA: TGTGCCAGCAGTTTCGTTGACGGGATGGCTGGAAACACCATATATTTT. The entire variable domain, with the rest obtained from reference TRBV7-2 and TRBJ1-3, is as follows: GAGVSQSPSNKVTEKGKDVELRCDPISGHTALYWYRQSLGQGLEFLIYFQGNSAPDKSGLPSDRFSAERTGGSVSTLTIQRTQQEDSAVYLCASSFVDGMAGNTIYFGEGSWLTVV.